These 32 T cell receptor beta chains share one sample of origin, sequenced in a study of T cells after posttransplantation cyclophosphamide. The protocol was immunoSEQ multiplex PCR, while the TCRdb copy is restricted to in-frame clones and leaves out a portion. This set yields some 46,000 clones and no singletons; the top ten hold roughly 2.3%. Input material: PBMCs. Receptors originate from a man between 35 and 55 years old in good health, CMV-negative, and a related stem cell transplant donor.

Sample share makes this clone medium-sized. The chain carries TRBV6-6 and TRBJ1-2; TRBD1 aligns across 8 bases. Germline values: CDR1 MNHNY, CDR2 SVGAGI (reference sequence). This CDR3 spans 14 amino acids. V lost 0 bases to trimming and J lost 3 bases; unmatched junction nucleotides: 0. The CDR3 here is CASSYSTGDYGYTF. The CDR3 nucleotides are TGTGCCAGCAGTTACTCGACAGGGGACTATGGCTACACCTTC.

The sample holds many counts of this clone. V and J are TRBV6-5 and TRBJ2-7, with TRBD2 as a possible D gene (5 bases). The V gene lost 6 bases and the J gene lost 3 bases, with 18 bases spanning the gap. Germline-derived CDR1 and CDR2 are MNHEY and SVGAGI. CDR3 length equals 15 residues. The CDR3 bases are TGTGCCAGCAGCCCCTACCGGTCGGGGAACTACGAGCAGTACGTC. Its translation is CASSPYRSGNYEQYV.

This clone was observed at least ten times. This sequence joins TRBV5-1 and TRBJ1-1, with D maybe TRBD1 (5 bases). This CDR3 spans 16 amino acids. The V end was cut by 6 bases, the J end by 0 bases, with 18 bases between. Looked up from germline, CDR1 is SGHRS and CDR2 is YFSETQ. CDR3 nucleotides: TGCGCCAGCATCCCGCCCTCTGGGGCGGTGAACACTGAAGCTTTCTTT. The encoded protein is CASIPPSGAVNTEAFF.

This clone was detected only a few times. The chain couples TRBV18 to TRBJ1-4, with D uncertain. V was trimmed by 5 bases and J by 8 bases, leaving 9 bases between them. The CDR3 contains 12 residues. The V gene's germline CDR1 is KGHSH and CDR2 LQKENI. CDR3 region: CASSIWAEKLFF. In nucleotides, the CDR3 is TGTGCCAGCTCAATCTGGGCCGAAAAACTGTTTTTT.

This clone was observed many times. Likely a read error: the CDR3 ends without its conserved phenylalanine or tryptophan. The DNA is omitted, as the CDR3 cannot be located on it reliably, and the CDR3 follows TCRdb's listing. The gene calls are TRBV6-5 and TRBJ2-7; TRBD1 is the table's D call, not checked against the DNA. The CDR3 totals 13 residues, both ends included. Germline V gives CDR1 MNHEY, CDR2 SVGAGI. Here the CDR3 reads CASSPNHRDREDS.

In this sample, this clone turned up a few times. The chain carries TRBV30 and TRBJ1-2; 7 bases agree with TRBD1. V lost 2 bases, J lost 4 bases, and 7 bases stayed unmatched. The germline gives CDR1 GTSNPN, CDR2 SVGIG (reference sequence). The CDR3 is 14 amino acids. The chain's CDR3 is CAWSPDRDLYGYTF. The DNA for the CDR3 is TGTGCCTGGAGTCCCGACAGGGACCTCTATGGCTACACCTTC.

This clone has a count of ten or more. This chain uses TRBV6-1 with TRBJ1-2; tentative D call: TRBD1 (6 bases). The CDR3 is 15 residues long. The germline gives CDR1 MNHNS, CDR2 SASEGT. The V end lost 2 bases, the J end lost 4 bases, and 14 bases lay between the germline ends. The CDR3 coding sequence is TGTGCCAGCAGTGAAAGTTTGCAGGGGTTCTATGGCTACACCTTC. It codes for CASSESLQGFYGYTF.

The CDR3 sequence: CASSDSRQSTFYEQYV. DNA of the CDR3: TGTGCCAGCAGTGACTCGAGACAGTCTACCTTCTACGAGCAGTACGTC. The J gene is TRBJ2-7, the V gene TRBV6-4; TRBD1 is a possible D gene (5 bases). The CDR3 totals 16 residues. CDR1 and CDR2 from the germline V gene are MRHNA and SNTAGT. V lost 0 bases and J 3 bases, leaving 15 bases between the germline ends.

The sample holds a few counts of this clone. The chain combines TRBV29-1 with TRBJ2-5, with 7 bases aligning to TRBD1. The J segment lost 5 bases and the V segment lost 7 bases, leaving 13 bases of the junction unmatched. The CDR3 contains 14 residues. Germline V lookup: CDR1 SQVTM, CDR2 ANQGSEA. DNA for the CDR3: TGCAGCGGTAACCGGGACAGAGAAGGGGAGACCCAGTACTTC. Its protein product is CSGNRDREGETQYF.

This clone was observed at least ten times. The J gene is TRBJ1-5, the V gene TRBV2, with 10 bases aligning to TRBD1. CDR1 SNHLY and CDR2 FYNNEI come from the germline V gene. Germline trimming cut 7 bases from V and 6 bases from J; bases unmatched to any gene: 12. CDR3 size: 16 residues. The DNA of the CDR3 is TGTGCCAGCACTCCCAACCCGGGACAGGGGAGTCAGCCCCAGCATTTT. Its translation is CASTPNPGQGSQPQHF.

This clone was detected ten times or more. The gene calls are TRBV5-1 and TRBJ1-2, with TRBD1 matching over 7 bases. Germline-derived CDR1 and CDR2 are SGHRS and YFSETQ. Trimming cost V 4 bases and J 8 bases; bases outside gene matches: 14. The CDR3 has 15 residues. This CDR3 reads CASSLQQGLSPGYTF. The CDR3 coding sequence is TGCGCCAGCAGCCTGCAACAGGGGCTCTCTCCGGGCTACACCTTC.

This clone was recorded at least ten times. The V gene is TRBV5-4, the J gene TRBJ1-1; D gene unclear. V was cut by 0 bases and J by 4 bases, with 10 bases left in between. This CDR3 region has 14 residues. In germline, CDR1 is SGHNT, CDR2 YYREEE (reference sequence). This CDR3 reads CASSLAGVSTEAFF. The CDR3 DNA follows: TGTGCCAGCAGCTTGGCCGGGGTTTCCACTGAAGCTTTCTTT.

This clone was seen repeatedly, ten times or more. The chain carries TRBV2 and TRBJ2-2; TRBD1 aligns across 9 bases. CDR3 size: 15 residues. Germline CDR1 is SNHLY and CDR2 is FYNNEI. Trimming at V came to 5 bases and at J to 5 bases, leaving 6 bases not matched to a gene. CDR3: CASSMDRGRTGELFF. The CDR3 DNA reads TGTGCCAGCAGTATGGACAGGGGAAGGACCGGGGAGCTGTTTTTT.

This clone has a count of ten or more. CDR3 DNA: TGTGCCAGCTCACCTCTACAGGGCTCTGGAAACACCATATATTTT. As protein: CASSPLQGSGNTIYF. The V and J genes are TRBV18 and TRBJ1-3; tentative D call: TRBD1 (6 bases). The germline V and J ends were trimmed by 3 bases and 0 bases, with 9 bases remaining between them. Germline CDR1 and CDR2: KGHSH and LQKENI. The CDR3 has 15 amino acids.

In its sample, this clone was seen many times. The CDR3 DNA reads as TGTGCCAGCAGCGTCGGACATAAGAACACTGAAGCTTTCTTT. It encodes CASSVGHKNTEAFF. V usage is TRBV9 and J usage is TRBJ1-1, with D possibly TRBD1 on 5 matching bases. The ends were cut back, 2 bases at V and 1 base at J, with 9 bases in the middle. This CDR3 region has 14 residues. CDR1 is SGDLS, CDR2 YYNGEE, per germline.

This clone showed up many times. The chain couples TRBV7-2 to TRBJ1-5; a possible D gene is TRBD1 (5 bases). The CDR3 length is 13 residues. V was pared by 6 bases and J by 3 bases, with 9 bases between. Per germline, CDR1 SGHTA and CDR2 FQGNSA. The CDR3 protein is CASRKTDNQPQHF. CDR3 coding DNA: TGTGCCAGCAGGAAGACAGACAATCAGCCCCAGCATTTT.

This clone has at least ten counts. V gene TRBV7-7 combines with J gene TRBJ1-2; TRBD1 aligns across 7 bases. The germline V gene has CDR1 SSHAT and CDR2 FNYEAQ (reference sequence). The CDR3 is 17 residues long. After removal of 5 bases from V and 8 bases from J, the junction contained 20 bases not matched to a gene. Written as DNA, the CDR3 is TGTGCCAGCAGCATCCGGGACAGCCTTTCATCTGCGATGGGCTACACCTTC. The encoded protein is CASSIRDSLSSAMGYTF.

Many counts were recorded for this clone. The J gene is TRBJ1-5, the V gene TRBV2; D may be TRBD1 (5 bases). CDR1 and CDR2 from the germline V gene are SNHLY and FYNNEI. The CDR3 length is 15 residues. V lost 2 bases to trimming and J lost 1 base, with 9 bases between them. CDR3 sequence (DNA): TGTGCCAGCAGTGAATGGGGGGGGAGCAATCAGCCCCAGCATTTT. Translating it yields CASSEWGGSNQPQHF.

This clone was seen repeatedly, ten times or more. The gene calls are TRBV7-3 and TRBJ2-2; weak D call: TRBD1 (6 bases). Trimming cost V 6 bases and J 5 bases, with 13 bases left between them. Per the germline V gene, CDR1 is SGHTA and CDR2 is FQGTGA. The CDR3 spans 14 residues. This CDR3 reads CASRDSPTTGELFF. Written as DNA, the CDR3 is TGTGCCAGCAGGGACAGCCCCACAACCGGGGAGCTGTTTTTT.

The table lists this clone with many counts. The chain has TRBV9 and TRBJ2-1, with 10 bases fitting TRBD2. Germline CDR1 and CDR2: SGDLS and YYNGEE. The ends lost 0 bases at V and 6 bases at J; junction bases unmatched: 3. The CDR3 is 15 amino acids. Here the CDR3 reads CASSVGTSGTNEQFF. As DNA, the CDR3 is TGTGCCAGCAGCGTAGGGACTAGCGGTACCAATGAGCAGTTCTTC.

This clone occurred many times. The chain combines TRBV19 with TRBJ2-5; D is perhaps TRBD1 (6 bases). The CDR3 has 15 amino acids. Germline CDR1 and CDR2: LNHDA and SQIVND (reference sequence). V dropped 6 bases and J dropped 1 base, with 15 bases sitting between them. CDR3 amino acids: CASRRVGASQETQYF. The CDR3 nucleotides are TGTGCCAGTAGGCGGGTGGGGGCCTCCCAAGAGACCCAGTACTTC.

This clone appeared many times. V usage is TRBV5-6 and J usage is TRBJ2-3; perhaps TRBD2 as D (5 bases). CDR1 SGHDT and CDR2 YYEEEE come from the germline V gene. The CDR3 covers 16 residues. V was shortened by 0 bases and J by 3 bases, with 14 bases between the two germline ends. CDR3 amino acids: CASSLVLAPTTDTQYF. CDR3 sequence (DNA): TGTGCCAGCAGCTTGGTCCTAGCACCAACAACAGATACGCAGTATTTT.

The sample holds a few counts of this clone. V is TRBV19 and J is TRBJ2-5, with 7 bases aligning to TRBD1. The CDR3 has 16 amino acids. J gave up 4 bases and V 5 bases, and 13 bases lay outside the gene matches. The germline V gene encodes CDR1 LNHDA and CDR2 SQIVND (reference sequence). Written as DNA, the CDR3 is TGTGCCAGTAGTCCTTGGGGACAGCCAGAACGAGAGACCCAGTACTTC. This sequence encodes CASSPWGQPERETQYF.

The table lists this clone with many counts. The CDR3 nucleotides read TGTGCCAGCAGCACGGACAGGGTTTTCTACGAGCAGTACTTC. This encodes CASSTDRVFYEQYF. This chain links TRBV11-2 with TRBJ2-7, with 8 bases fitting TRBD1. CDR1 is SGHAT and CDR2 is FQNNGV in the germline V gene. The ends lost 5 bases at V and 3 bases at J; junction bases unmatched: 6. The CDR3 contains 14 residues.

This clone came up many times. The chain employs TRBV11-3 and TRBJ1-2; TRBD1 might be the D (6 bases). Germline lookup yields CDR1 SGHNT and CDR2 YENEEA. Trimming took 1 base from V and 8 from J, leaving 11 bases between them. This CDR3 contains 13 residues. The CDR3: CASSLGVQGGYTF. Here the CDR3 DNA reads TGTGCCAGCAGCTTAGGCGTTCAGGGGGGCTACACCTTC.

J is TRBJ1-1 and V is TRBV18; tentative D call: TRBD1 (5 bases). V was shortened by 6 bases and J by 0 bases, with 8 bases between the two germline ends. The CDR3 consists of 13 residues. The germline V gene encodes CDR1 KGHSH and CDR2 LQKENI. The CDR3 DNA sequence: TGTGCCAGCTCGGGGGGAATGAACACTGAAGCTTTCTTT. Residues: CASSGGMNTEAFF.

This clone has ten or more counts. This chain links TRBV18 with TRBJ1-2; 8 nucleotides agree with TRBD1. The CDR3 runs to 16 residues. The junction had 9 bases not matched to a gene; V was cut back by 2 bases and J by 4 bases. Germline CDR1 KGHSH, CDR2 LQKENI. The CDR3 loop reads CASSPSLDREGYGYTF. The CDR3 DNA is TGTGCCAGCTCACCAAGTTTGGACAGGGAAGGCTATGGCTACACCTTC.

This clone was seen ten or more times. This chain links TRBV6-5 with TRBJ2-1; 8 bases map to TRBD2. Germline V CDR1 and CDR2: MNHEY, SVGAGI. The trim removed 5 bases at V and 6 bases at J, leaving 9 bases unmatched. The CDR3 is 15 amino acids. CDR3 region: CASSNPGLASNEQFF. The CDR3 coding sequence is TGTGCCAGCAGTAACCCCGGACTAGCATCCAATGAGCAGTTCTTC.

This clone was counted at least ten times. The V call is TRBV14, the J call TRBJ1-5; a weak D match, TRBD1 (5 bases). The CDR3 runs 16 residues. The V end lost 5 bases, the J end lost 6 bases, and 20 bases lay between the germline ends. Germline CDR1 SGHDN, CDR2 FVKESK. The CDR3 spells CASSTQPGELSQPQHF. The CDR3 DNA reads as TGTGCCAGCAGCACCCAGCCGGGGGAACTCAGTCAGCCCCAGCATTTT.

This clone was counted ten times or more. The chain uses TRBV7-2 and TRBJ2-1; the match to TRBD1 covers 7 bases. V lost 5 bases and J lost 4; bases outside the gene matches: 11. CDR1 SGHTA and CDR2 FQGNSA come from the germline V gene. This CDR3 has 16 residues. In DNA, the CDR3 is TGTGCCAGCAGCCAACGGGACAGTCGGGGATACAATGAGCAGTTCTTC. It is translated as CASSQRDSRGYNEQFF.

The table lists this clone with many counts. The rearrangement uses TRBV19 and TRBJ1-5, with 7 nucleotides matching TRBD1. V lost 7 bases, J lost 4 bases, and 4 bases stayed unmatched. Germline V lookup: CDR1 LNHDA, CDR2 SQIVND (reference sequence). The CDR3 consists of 13 residues. The CDR3 DNA follows: TGTGCCAGTACCGAGACAGGGAATCAGCCCCAGCATTTT. Protein: CASTETGNQPQHF.

This clone was recorded many times. V gene TRBV9 combines with J gene TRBJ1-4; 8 bases match TRBD1. J was trimmed by 8 bases and V by 1 base; bases with no gene match: 7. Germline V CDR1 and CDR2: SGDLS, YYNGEE. CDR3 length: 15 residues. The CDR3 DNA follows: TGTGCCAGCAGCGTAACTGGACAGGGAGTAGAAAAACTGTTTTTT. Its translation is CASSVTGQGVEKLFF.